This T cell receptor (beta chain) was obtained from a study of OX40 agonist ivuxolimab in advanced cancers. As for the study in general: Intravenous ivuxolimab was administered to patients every 2 weeks at 0.01 to 10 mg/kg.

This clone appeared a few times. The V end was cut by 0 bases, the J end by 8 bases, with 5 bases between. Germline V gene lookup returns CDR1 SGHNT and CDR2 YENEEA. This CDR3 region has 12 residues. Generated by immunoSEQ multiplex PCR, the TCRdb table keeps only in-frame clones and is missing some. The sample has tens of thousands of clones; over 75% are singletons. The TCR originated in an adult with an advanced solid tumor such as melanoma, head and neck, liver or kidney cancer. The chain recombines TRBV11-3 with TRBJ2-1; D remains ambiguous. The specimen comprised CD4+ or CD8+ T cells sorted from blood, sampled in a trial of the OX40 agonist ivuxolimab. CDR3 protein: CASSLEGYEQFF. CDR3 sequence (DNA): TGTGCCAGCAGCTTAGAGGGGTATGAGCAGTTCTTC.